Below, 28 T cell receptor beta chains from the same sample are listed, as sequenced in a study of blood T cell repertoires in COVID-19. Libraries were prepared by immunoSEQ multiplex PCR; TCRdb keeps only in-frame clonotypes and omits some of them. This repertoire shows 60,000 to 75,000 clones, roughly 80% found once; its top ten account for around 10%. Sequenced: peripheral blood. These receptors all come from a woman at least 80 years old with acute or convalescent COVID-19.

The V call is TRBV14, the J call TRBJ2-1, with D possibly TRBD1 on 6 matching bases. Germline V gene sequence: CDR1 SGHDN, CDR2 FVKESK. V lost 3 bases, J lost 0 bases, and 18 bases lay in between. The length of the CDR3 is 18 residues. CDR3 sequence reads: CASSQRYGTRSSYNEQFF. The CDR3 DNA reads TGTGCCAGCAGCCAGAGATACGGGACACGCAGCTCCTACAATGAGCAGTTCTTC.

The chain carries TRBV3-1 (or the pseudogene TRBV3-2) and TRBJ1-6; a weak D match, TRBD1 (5 bases). Germline V gene lookup returns CDR1 LGHDT and CDR2 YNNKEL (reference sequence). CDR3 length: 14 amino acids. Deletions cut 7 bases from V and 6 bases from J, with 13 bases between. DNA of the CDR3: TGTGCCAGCACTACCAGGGAGGGTAATTCACCCCTCCACTTT. Protein product: CASTTREGNSPLHF.

This clone was detected once. V usage is TRBV6-5 and J usage is TRBJ2-7, with TRBD1 matching 8 bases. The V and J ends lost 6 bases and 2 bases, in that order; junction bases with no gene match: 9. The V gene's germline CDR1 is MNHEY and CDR2 SVGAGI. This CDR3 contains 15 residues. This CDR3 is CASSVGQGRTYEQYF. In DNA form, the CDR3 reads TGTGCCAGCAGCGTCGGACAGGGCCGAACCTACGAGCAGTACTTC.

The V call is TRBV6-6, the J call TRBJ2-3; the D gene is possibly TRBD1 (5 bases). The CDR3 sequence is 13 residues long. Germline CDR1 MNHNY, CDR2 SVGAGI (reference sequence). V dropped 7 bases and J dropped 1 base, with 9 bases sitting between them. For the CDR3, the DNA is TGTGCCAGCAACCAACAGGGCACAGATACGCAGTATTTT. Encoded protein: CASNQQGTDTQYF.

The CDR3 loop is CSVGGTSNTEAFF. The CDR3 DNA follows: TGCAGCGTTGGGGGGACTTCTAACACTGAAGCTTTCTTT. This chain uses TRBV29-1 with TRBJ1-1; possibly TRBD1 for D (5 bases). Per germline, CDR1 SQVTM and CDR2 ANQGSEA. With 4 bases removed from V and 2 bases from J, the gap between germline ends came to 11 bases. The CDR3 sequence is 13 residues long.

The genes are TRBV5-8 and TRBJ1-6, with 7 bases matching TRBD1. The germline gives CDR1 SGHTS, CDR2 YDEGEE. The CDR3 is made up of 17 amino acids. V dropped 2 bases and J dropped 4; count of bases not matched to a gene: 9. The CDR3 spells CASSFEGTVSYNSPLHF. The CDR3 DNA reads as TGTGCCAGCAGCTTTGAAGGGACAGTCAGTTATAATTCACCCCTCCACTTT.

This clone was detected once. This sequence joins TRBV4-1 and TRBJ1-2; a weak D match, TRBD1 (6 bases). CDR3 length: 15 residues. Germline V gene sequence: CDR1 MGHRA, CDR2 YSYEKL. Trimming cost V 0 bases and J 3 bases, with 11 bases left between them. The chain's CDR3 is CASSQDARGHYGYTF. Written as DNA, the CDR3 is TGCGCCAGCAGCCAAGATGCCAGGGGACACTATGGCTACACCTTC.

This chain connects TRBV6-4 to TRBJ2-1, with TRBD2 identical over 15 bases. V gave up 4 bases and J gave up 6 bases; unmatched junction bases: 1. There are 15 residues in the CDR3. Germline lookup yields CDR1 MRHNA and CDR2 SNTAGT. The chain's CDR3 is CASSGTSGGANEQFF. As DNA, the CDR3 is TGTGCCAGCAGTGGGACTAGCGGGGGGGCCAATGAGCAGTTCTTC.

V is TRBV20-1 and J is TRBJ2-7; TRBD2 agrees at 7 bases. Per germline, CDR1 DFQATT and CDR2 SNEGSKA (reference sequence). V lost 3 bases, J lost 0 bases, and 5 bases stayed unmatched. The CDR3 has 14 amino acids. The DNA for the CDR3 is TGCAGTGCTAGTAACCGGGGGGACTCCTACGAGCAGTACTTC. The encoded protein is CSASNRGDSYEQYF.

The V gene is TRBV2, the J gene TRBJ2-1; 10 nucleotides align to TRBD2. V was clipped by 3 bases and J by 7 bases; unmatched bases: 9. Germline assignment: CDR1 SNHLY and CDR2 FYNNEI. CDR3 length: 16 residues. Here the CDR3 DNA reads TGTGCCAGCAGTGAGACCCTAGCGGGGGTCAGAAATGAGCAGTTCTTC. Residues: CASSETLAGVRNEQFF.

V is TRBV19 and J is TRBJ1-5; tentative D call: TRBD1 (6 bases). Germline CDR1 LNHDA, CDR2 SQIVND (reference sequence). The ends were cut back, 3 bases at V and 4 bases at J, with 13 bases in the middle. There are 15 residues in the CDR3. The CDR3 loop reads CASSIGDTRNQPQHF. The CDR3 DNA sequence: TGTGCCAGTAGTATCGGGGACACCCGTAATCAGCCCCAGCATTTT.

The CDR3 reads CASSPRPRGGHTEAFF. DNA of the CDR3: TGTGCCAGCAGCCCCCGCCCGCGGGGGGGGCACACTGAAGCTTTCTTT. The chain is built from TRBV3-1 (or the pseudogene TRBV3-2) and TRBJ1-1, with D possibly being TRBD1 (6 bases). V lost 4 bases and J 3 bases, leaving 18 bases between the germline ends. The CDR3 contains 16 residues. The V gene's germline CDR1 is LGHDT and CDR2 YNNKEL (reference sequence).

This chain joins TRBV14 and TRBJ2-2, with 7 bases matching TRBD1. The CDR3 totals 15 residues. With V trimmed by 1 base and J by 6 bases, 5 bases remained unmatched. Per the germline V gene, CDR1 is SGHDN and CDR2 is FVKESK. CDR3: CASSQGRTGAGELFF. In DNA, the CDR3 is TGTGCCAGCAGCCAAGGCCGTACAGGGGCCGGGGAGCTGTTTTTT.

J is TRBJ2-2 and V is TRBV7-6, with TRBD1 matching 10 bases. The CDR3 totals 15 residues. V dropped 1 base and J dropped 7; count of bases not matched to a gene: 3. From germline, CDR1 is SGHVS and CDR2 FNYEAQ. CDR3 nucleotides: TGTGCCAGCAGCTTAGGGACAGGGGGGATCGGGGAGCTGTTTTTT. It encodes CASSLGTGGIGELFF. Full variable domain (missing parts from reference TRBV7-6 and TRBJ2-2): GAGVSQSPRYKVTKRGQDVALRCDPISGHVSLYWYRQALGQGPEFLTYFNYEAQQDKSGLPNDRFSAERPEGSISTLTIQRTEQRDSAMYRCASSLGTGGIGELFFGEGSRLTVL.

V and J are TRBV4-1 and TRBJ2-1; 11 bases fit TRBD2. J gave up 5 bases and V 0 bases, and 6 bases lay outside the gene matches. The CDR3 runs 17 residues. The germline V gene has CDR1 MGHRA and CDR2 YSYEKL. CDR3 sequence: CASSQDPSGGRHNEQFF. The DNA of the CDR3 is TGCGCCAGCAGCCAAGATCCTAGCGGGGGGCGGCACAATGAGCAGTTCTTC.

The chain recombines TRBV7-6 with TRBJ2-3; 10 positions agree with TRBD2. Germline V gives CDR1 SGHVS, CDR2 FNYEAQ. CDR3 length equals 16 residues. V lost 7 bases and J lost 9; bases outside the gene matches: 16. CDR3 residues: CASTAQAGGLGSTQYF. The CDR3 nucleotides read TGTGCCAGCACCGCCCAAGCGGGGGGGCTAGGTTCGACGCAGTATTTT.

This clone occurred a few times. The chain uses TRBV5-1 and TRBJ1-6; a possible D gene is TRBD1 (6 bases). Between the trimmed V and J ends, which lost 2 bases and 7 bases, there was a span of 10 bases. CDR1 and CDR2 (germline): SGHRS, YFSETQ. CDR3 size: 14 residues. The CDR3 region has the DNA TGCGCCAGCAGCTTAGGGGGGGCCAATTCACCCCTCCACTTT. Its protein product is CASSLGGANSPLHF.

The J gene is TRBJ1-5, the V gene TRBV19; the D gene is possibly TRBD1 (6 bases). The CDR3 is 17 amino acids. CDR1 is LNHDA and CDR2 is SQIVND in the germline V gene (reference sequence). V dropped 4 bases and J dropped 3 bases, with 19 bases sitting between them. The CDR3 DNA is TGTGCCAGTAGTAAGGGTAGGGGGATGACTAACAATCAGCCCCAGCATTTT. Its protein is CASSKGRGMTNNQPQHF.

The J gene is TRBJ2-1, the V gene TRBV13, with D maybe TRBD2 (7 bases). Germline V gene lookup returns CDR1 PRHDT and CDR2 FYEKMQ (reference sequence). The CDR3 is made up of 16 amino acids. V shed 3 bases and J shed 0 bases, with 12 bases lying between them. CDR3 nucleotide sequence: TGTGCCAGCAGCTTGGGCGGGGGCTCCTCCTACAATGAGCAGTTCTTC. Translation: CASSLGGGSSYNEQFF. The entire variable domain, with the rest obtained from reference TRBV13 and TRBJ2-1, is as follows: AAGVIQSPRHLIKEKRETATLKCYPIPRHDTVYWYQQGPGQDPQFLISFYEKMQSDKGSIPDRFSAQQFSDYHSELNMSSLELGDSALYFCASSLGGGSSYNEQFFGPGTRLTVL.

The CDR3 spells CASSLAGTSLEGGGFF. As DNA, the CDR3 is TGTGCCAGCAGCTTAGCCGGGACTAGCCTTGAAGGAGGTGGGTTCTTC. This chain connects TRBV11-2 to TRBJ2-1; the match to TRBD2 covers 9 bases. V shed 1 base, J shed 15 bases, and the junction held 16 bases outside the gene matches. CDR3 length: 16 residues. CDR1 and CDR2 from the germline V gene are SGHAT and FQNNGV.

This clone appeared a few times. The CDR3 here is CASRPTGGKAEAFF. The CDR3 coding sequence is TGTGCCAGCAGACCGACAGGGGGGAAGGCTGAAGCTTTCTTT. The J gene is TRBJ1-1, the V gene TRBV6-4, with 9 bases fitting TRBD1. V gave up 6 bases and J gave up 6 bases; unmatched junction bases: 8. This CDR3 is 14 amino acids long. Looked up from germline, CDR1 is MRHNA and CDR2 is SNTAGT.

The V and J genes are TRBV5-1 and TRBJ2-5; a possible D gene is TRBD1 (6 bases). The CDR3 length is 15 residues. V shed 2 bases and J shed 5 bases, with 16 bases lying between them. CDR1 is SGHRS and CDR2 is YFSETQ in the germline V gene. Here the CDR3 reads CASSFLQGRRETQYF. CDR3 coding DNA: TGCGCCAGCAGCTTTCTGCAGGGGCGAAGGGAGACCCAGTACTTC.

This clone came up once. The rearrangement links TRBV7-3 to TRBJ2-2, with D perhaps matching TRBD1 (5 bases). V was cut by 1 base and J by 2 bases, with 11 bases left in between. CDR3 length: 16 residues. Germline lookup yields CDR1 SGHTA and CDR2 FQGTGA. The CDR3 DNA sequence: TGTGCCAGCAGCTTAATTGGCCAGGGCAACACCGGGGAGCTGTTTTTT. As protein: CASSLIGQGNTGELFF.

The genes are TRBV4-1 and TRBJ1-2, with 11 nucleotides matching TRBD1. V was pared by 1 base and J by 8 bases, with 6 bases of the junction left unmatched. The CDR3 sequence is 15 residues long. Germline V CDR1 and CDR2: MGHRA, YSYEKL. In DNA form, the CDR3 reads TGCGCCAGCAGCCAAGCCAGGACAGGGGGCGTAGGCTACACCTTC. It yields the protein CASSQARTGGVGYTF.

V and J are TRBV5-1 and TRBJ2-1; 10 nucleotides match TRBD2. Germline assignment: CDR1 SGHRS and CDR2 YFSETQ. This CDR3 has 15 residues. V lost 1 base, J lost 3 bases, and 1 base stayed unmatched. The CDR3 nucleotides are TGCGCCAGCAGCTTGTCTAGCGGGGGCTACAATGAGCAGTTCTTC. Its translation is CASSLSSGGYNEQFF.

CDR3 region: CASRPVEGARRETQYF. In nucleotides, the CDR3 is TGTGCCAGCAGACCAGTAGAGGGGGCGAGGAGGGAGACCCAGTACTTC. V and J are TRBV2 and TRBJ2-5; 7 bases map to TRBD1. This CDR3 comprises 16 residues. Germline CDR1 SNHLY, CDR2 FYNNEI. Trimming cost V 6 bases and J 5 bases; bases outside gene matches: 15.

This chain connects TRBV9 to TRBJ1-1; TRBD1 matches at 7 bases. V lost 3 bases and J lost 7; bases outside the gene matches: 6. Germline V gene sequence: CDR1 SGDLS, CDR2 YYNGEE. The CDR3 loop spans 13 amino acids. CDR3 loop: CASSDRQGDEAFF. For the CDR3, the DNA is TGTGCCAGCAGCGATCGACAGGGTGATGAAGCTTTCTTT. Full variable domain (missing parts from reference TRBV9 and TRBJ1-1): DSGVTQTPKHLITATGQRVTLRCSPRSGDLSVYWYQQSLDQGLQFLIQYYNGEERAKGNILERFSAQQFPDLHSELNLSSLELGDSALYFCASSDRQGDEAFFGQGTRLTVV.

This clone was counted between two and nine times. This sequence joins TRBV6-4 and TRBJ2-3; 9 nucleotides line up with TRBD2. Germline V gives CDR1 MRHNA, CDR2 SNTAGT. CDR3 length: 15 amino acids. The junction had 8 bases not matched to a gene; V was cut back by 6 bases and J by 4 bases. CDR3 nucleotides: TGTGCCAGCAGCGATAATAGCGGGGGCTCAGATACGCAGTATTTT. This sequence encodes CASSDNSGGSDTQYF.